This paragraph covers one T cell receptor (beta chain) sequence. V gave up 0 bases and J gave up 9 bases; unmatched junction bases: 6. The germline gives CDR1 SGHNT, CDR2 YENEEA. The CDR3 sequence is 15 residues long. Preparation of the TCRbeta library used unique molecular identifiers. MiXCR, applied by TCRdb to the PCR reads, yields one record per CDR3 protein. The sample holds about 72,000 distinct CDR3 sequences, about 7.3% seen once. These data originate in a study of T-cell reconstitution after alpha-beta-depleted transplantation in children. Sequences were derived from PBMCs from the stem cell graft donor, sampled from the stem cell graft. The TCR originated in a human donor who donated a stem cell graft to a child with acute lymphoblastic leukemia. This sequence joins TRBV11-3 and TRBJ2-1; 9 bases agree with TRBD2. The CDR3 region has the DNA TGTGCCAGCAGCTTAGAGGTTAGCGGGAGTGGTGAGCAGTTCTTC. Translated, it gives CASSLEVSGSGEQFF.